These T cell receptor beta chains were read from a single sample in a study of T cell repertoires in cytomegalovirus infection. Antigens for these TCRs are unknown. TCRdb re-derived calls from the reads in MiXCR, one entry per CDR3 protein. The sample includes a few hundred thousand distinct CDR3 sequences, about 39% of them seen just once. The sequences come from cultured PBMCs, collected from culture after CMV antigen stimulation. Receptors were obtained from a human donor in good health (CMV status not recorded). Some clones in this sample may be carry-over from other donors' samples. The CDR3 runs from the conserved cysteine through the conserved F or W. Each record gives: V gene, clone size, D gene, J gene, CDR3 protein, CDR3 DNA. A D gene is named only where the DNA matches it firmly. Clone size is stated in some rows and not others, as once, few, many or a class when expanded.

V gene: TRBV7-8
clone size: few
D gene: NA
J gene: TRBJ2-7
CDR3 protein: CASSRSGTSYEQYF
CDR3 DNA: TGTGCCAGCAGCAGATCCGGGACAAGTTACGAGCAGTACTTC

V gene: TRBV6-2/TRBV6-3
clone size: few
D gene: TRBD1
J gene: TRBJ2-7
CDR3 protein: CASSFGTGAPYEQYF
CDR3 DNA: TGTGCCAGCAGTTTTGGGACAGGGGCTCCCTACGAGCAGTACTTC

V gene: TRBV6-5
clone size: NA
D gene: NA
J gene: TRBJ1-2
CDR3 protein: CASSGTRRWGYTF
CDR3 DNA: TGTGCCAGCAGTGGAACCCGTCGTTGGGGCTACACCTTC

V gene: TRBV10-3
clone size: NA
D gene: TRBD2
J gene: TRBJ2-2
CDR3 protein: CAISPRAGGQNTGELFF
CDR3 DNA: TGTGCCATCAGCCCCAGAGCGGGGGGACAGAACACCGGGGAGCTGTTTTTT

V gene: TRBV10-3
clone size: NA
D gene: NA
J gene: TRBJ2-1
CDR3 protein: CAISESYSEGRNEQFF
CDR3 DNA: TGTGCCATCAGTGAGTCATATTCGGAGGGACGCAATGAGCAGTTCTTC

V gene: TRBV6-1
clone size: NA
D gene: NA
J gene: TRBJ2-2
CDR3 protein: CASSDGRDGELFF
CDR3 DNA: TGTGCCAGCAGTGACGGCAGGGACGGGGAGCTGTTTTTT

V gene: TRBV6-6
clone size: few
D gene: TRBD2
J gene: TRBJ2-1
CDR3 protein: CASSRLAGGLNSPNQQFF
CDR3 DNA: TGTGCCAGCAGTAGACTAGCGGGAGGCCTCAATTCCCCTAATCAGCAGTTCTTC

V gene: TRBV28
clone size: NA
D gene: TRBD1
J gene: TRBJ1-6
CDR3 protein: CASSQITGGGGPYNSPLHF
CDR3 DNA: TGTGCCAGCAGTCAAATCACAGGGGGCGGCGGCCCGTACAATTCACCCCTCCACTTT

V gene: TRBV6-5
clone size: few
D gene: NA
J gene: TRBJ1-2
CDR3 protein: CASRLSTGQGYTF
CDR3 DNA: TGTGCCAGCAGACTCTCAACCGGACAGGGCTACACCTTC

V gene: TRBV4-3
clone size: few
D gene: NA
J gene: TRBJ2-1
CDR3 protein: CASSQEVGGSYNEQFF
CDR3 DNA: TGCGCCAGCAGCCAAGAGGTGGGAGGCTCCTACAATGAGCAGTTCTTC

V gene: TRBV7-9
clone size: NA
D gene: TRBD1
J gene: TRBJ1-6
CDR3 protein: CASSLGGGQGLNSPLHF
CDR3 DNA: TGTGCCAGCAGCTTAGGGGGTGGACAGGGCCTTAATTCACCCCTCCACTTT

V gene: TRBV7-9
clone size: few
D gene: NA
J gene: TRBJ2-7
CDR3 protein: CASSLGFGQVEEQYF
CDR3 DNA: TGTGCCAGCAGCTTAGGATTCGGGCAGGTGGAGGAGCAGTACTTC

V gene: TRBV11-2
clone size: few
D gene: TRBD2
J gene: TRBJ2-2
CDR3 protein: CASSLTSGTGELFF
CDR3 DNA: TGTGCCAGCAGCCTGACTAGCGGGACCGGGGAGCTGTTTTTT

V gene: TRBV6-2/TRBV6-3
clone size: few
D gene: NA
J gene: TRBJ2-7
CDR3 protein: CASSYSRSLGEIYEQYF
CDR3 DNA: TGTGCCAGCAGTTACTCGAGGTCCTTGGGGGAAATCTACGAGCAGTACTTC

V gene: TRBV6-2/TRBV6-3
clone size: NA
D gene: NA
J gene: TRBJ1-2
CDR3 protein: CASNNAANYGYTF
CDR3 DNA: TGTGCCAGCAATAACGCGGCTAACTATGGCTACACCTTC

V gene: TRBV7-2
clone size: few
D gene: TRBD1
J gene: TRBJ1-4
CDR3 protein: CASSFPGGEKLFF
CDR3 DNA: TGTGCCAGCAGCTTCCCAGGGGGGGAAAAACTGTTTTTT

V gene: TRBV20-1
clone size: NA
D gene: TRBD2
J gene: TRBJ2-5
CDR3 protein: CSARGFSGRILETQYF
CDR3 DNA: TGCAGTGCTAGAGGTTTTAGCGGGAGAATTCTGGAGACCCAGTACTTC

V gene: TRBV7-2
clone size: NA
D gene: TRBD1
J gene: TRBJ1-3
CDR3 protein: CASSRRTGTGGNTIYF
CDR3 DNA: TGTGCCAGCAGCCGTCGGACAGGGACAGGGGGAAACACCATATATTTT